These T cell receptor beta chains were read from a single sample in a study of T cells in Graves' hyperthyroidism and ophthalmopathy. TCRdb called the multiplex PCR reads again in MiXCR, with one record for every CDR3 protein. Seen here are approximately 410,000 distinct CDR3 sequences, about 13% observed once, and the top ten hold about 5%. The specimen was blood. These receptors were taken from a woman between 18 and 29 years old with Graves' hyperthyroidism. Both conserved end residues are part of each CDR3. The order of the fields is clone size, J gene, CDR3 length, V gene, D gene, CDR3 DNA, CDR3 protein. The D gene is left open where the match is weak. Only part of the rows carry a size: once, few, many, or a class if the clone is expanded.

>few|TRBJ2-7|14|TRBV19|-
TGTGCCAGTAGTACCCCGGGGGAGAGCTACGAGCAGTACTTC
CASSTPGESYEQYF
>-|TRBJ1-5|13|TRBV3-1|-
TGTGCCAGCAGCCAAGGGGCACGGCAGCCCCAGCATTTT
CASSQGARQPQHF
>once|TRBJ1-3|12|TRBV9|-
TGTGCCAGCAGCACCGGACAGCGACGCATATATTTT
CASSTGQRRIYF
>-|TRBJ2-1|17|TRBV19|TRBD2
TGTGCCAGTAGTATAGACGGCGCGGGAGGGCCCTACAATGAGCAGTTCTTC
CASSIDGAGGPYNEQFF
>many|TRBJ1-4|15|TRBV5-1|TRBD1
TGCGCCAGCAGCGTTCAGGGGGCGTTTTTTGAAAAACTGTTTTTT
CASSVQGAFFEKLFF
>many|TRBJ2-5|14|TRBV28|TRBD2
TGTGCCAGCAGTTGGGGGGGAGGTTTGGAGACCCAGTACTTC
CASSWGGGLETQYF
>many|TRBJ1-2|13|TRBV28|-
TGTGCCAGCCTGGGTGGGGGCACCTATGGCTACACCTTC
CASLGGGTYGYTF
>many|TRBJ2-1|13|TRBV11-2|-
TGTGCCAGCAGCTTGCCAGGGCCGGTTGAGCAGTTCTTC
CASSLPGPVEQFF
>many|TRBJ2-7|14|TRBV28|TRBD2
TGTGCCAGCAGGTCTAAGCGGGAGGGTTACGAGCAGTACTTC
CASRSKREGYEQYF
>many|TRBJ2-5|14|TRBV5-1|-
TGCGCCAGCAGCTTAAACTCACCTGAGGAGACCCAGTACTTC
CASSLNSPEETQYF
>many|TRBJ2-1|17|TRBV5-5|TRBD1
TGTGCCAGCAGCGGAGACAGGGGTCTACGCTCCTACAATGAGCAGTTCTTC
CASSGDRGLRSYNEQFF
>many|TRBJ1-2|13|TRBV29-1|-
TGCAGCGTTGGAGGGGTGAACCTCTATGGCTACACCTTC
CSVGGVNLYGYTF
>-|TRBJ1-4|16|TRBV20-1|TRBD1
TGCAGTGCTCAAACGAAGACAGGGTTTACTAATGAAAAACTGTTTTTT
CSAQTKTGFTNEKLFF
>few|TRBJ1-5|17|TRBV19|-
TGTGCCAGTAGTATTAGAGGGACCAGGGGCCCCGGTCAGCCCCAGCATTTT
CASSIRGTRGPGQPQHF
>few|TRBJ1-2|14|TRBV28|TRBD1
TGTGCCAGCAGTCCCCGGACAGGGGGGAATGGCTACACCTTC
CASSPRTGGNGYTF
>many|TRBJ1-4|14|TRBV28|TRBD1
TGTGCCAGCAGTTCATCCAGGGGGCGAGAAAAACTGTTTTTT
CASSSSRGREKLFF
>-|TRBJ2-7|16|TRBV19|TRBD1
TGTGCCAGTAGTCTCTTACCGGGACAGGGGTCCTACGAGCAGTACTTC
CASSLLPGQGSYEQYF
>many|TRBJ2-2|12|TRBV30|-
TGTGCCTGGAGGCACCTAGCGGGGGAGCTGTTTTTT
CAWRHLAGELFF
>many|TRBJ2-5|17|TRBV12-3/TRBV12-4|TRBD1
TGTGCCAGCAGTTTACCTCCCGGGACAGGGGGCGCAGAGACCCAGTACTTC
CASSLPPGTGGAETQYF
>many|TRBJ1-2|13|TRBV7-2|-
TGTGCCAGCAGCCCGGGACATCCGAATGGCTACACCTTC
CASSPGHPNGYTF
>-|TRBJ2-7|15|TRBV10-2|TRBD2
TGCGCCAGCAGTGCAACTAGCGGGAGGGCCTACGAGCAGTACTTC
CASSATSGRAYEQYF
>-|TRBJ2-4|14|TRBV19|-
TGTGCCAGTAGTATAGGCCAGCCGGGGAACATTCAGTACTTC
CASSIGQPGNIQYF
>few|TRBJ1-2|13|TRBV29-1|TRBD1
TGCAGCGTTGTGGCAGGGGGGAACAATGGCTACACCTTC
CSVVAGGNNGYTF
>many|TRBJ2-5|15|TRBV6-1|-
TGTGCCAGCAGTAACCGGGTCCGACGGATCGAGACCCAGTACTTC
CASSNRVRRIETQYF
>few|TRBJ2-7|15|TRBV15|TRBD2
TGTGCCACCCACCGGGCTGGAGCGGGAGTAGACGAGCAGTACTTC
CATHRAGAGVDEQYF
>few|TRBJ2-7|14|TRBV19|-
TGTGCCAGTAGTCCCGGTCTGAACGTGGGCGAGCAGTACTTC
CASSPGLNVGEQYF
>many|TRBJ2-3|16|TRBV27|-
TGTGCCAGCAGTCCCCACGCACGTAACAGGGCAGATACGCAGTATTTT
CASSPHARNRADTQYF
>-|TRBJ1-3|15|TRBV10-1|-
TGCGCCAGCAGTGAGTCAGGTGGCGGTGGAAACACCATATATTTT
CASSESGGGGNTIYF